This T cell receptor (beta chain) was recorded in a study of OX40 agonist ivuxolimab in advanced cancers. General observations from the study: Expanded clones were, on average, more numerous among CD8+ T cells than CD4+. Blood T cells, both CD4+ and CD8+, expanded clonally by week 6 at 0.1 to 3.0 mg/kg.

Exclusion of a patient followed from autoimmune disease history or systemic immunosuppression. The repertoire was sequenced with immunoSEQ multiplex PCR; TCRdb's copy has only in-frame clones and lacks some. This sample has tens of thousands of clones; about 90% occur once, and the top ten carry around 5.8%. As regards this clone: What it binds is not known.

Germline lookup yields CDR1 MDHEN and CDR2 SYDVKM. CDR3 size: 16 residues. J was trimmed by 5 bases and V by 1 base; bases with no gene match: 8. This chain connects TRBV28 to TRBJ2-7, with 10 nucleotides matching TRBD2. Sequences were derived from CD4+ or CD8+ T cells sorted from blood, sampled in a trial of the OX40 agonist ivuxolimab. The receptor's source is an adult with an advanced solid tumor such as melanoma, head and neck, liver or kidney cancer. CDR3 nucleotide sequence: TGTGCCAGCAGTTTATCATCGGCTAGCGGGAGCAACGAGCAGTACTTC. Translation: CASSLSSASGSNEQYF.